This is a list of T cell receptor beta chains from one sample in a study of blood T cells in healthy people across ages. TCRdb ran MiXCR on the 5' RACE reads and lists one entry per CDR3 protein. The sample comprises over 600,000 distinct CDR3 sequences, around half of which are singletons, and 15% to 20% rests with the top ten. Sequenced material: blood. Receptors originate from a man of 80 years or more in good health. CDR3s include the opening cysteine and the closing phenylalanine or tryptophan. A D gene is named only where the DNA matches it firmly. For some rows the clone size is stated as once, few or many, or as a class when expanded; others skip it.

TRBJ2-1	few	TRBV20-1	TRBD2	CSARDEREDNEQFF	TGCAGTGCGCGGGACGAGCGGGAGGACAATGAGCAGTTCTTC
TRBJ1-2	NA	TRBV11-2	NA	CASSPVGANYGYTF	TGTGCCAGCAGCCCAGTCGGCGCTAACTATGGCTACACCTTC
TRBJ2-5	NA	TRBV24-1	TRBD1	CATSDLRTGDGETQYF	TGTGCCACCAGTGATTTACGGACAGGGGATGGGGAGACCCAGTACTTC
TRBJ2-7	NA	TRBV6-2/TRBV6-3	NA	CASSWTALSYEQYF	TGTGCCAGCAGCTGGACAGCTCTCTCCTACGAGCAGTACTTC
TRBJ2-5	NA	TRBV28	NA	CASSVGVGPETQYF	TGTGCCAGCAGTGTAGGGGTAGGACCCGAGACCCAGTACTTC
TRBJ2-5	many	TRBV28	TRBD1	CASSSSGTGGRETQYF	TGTGCCAGCAGTTCATCCGGGACAGGGGGCCGGGAGACCCAGTACTTC
TRBJ1-2	NA	TRBV6-2/TRBV6-3	NA	CASSSPQGTNYGYTF	TGTGCCAGCAGTTCTCCACAGGGAACCAACTATGGCTACACCTTC
TRBJ2-2	NA	TRBV9	TRBD1	CASSDLQGARTGELFF	TGTGCCAGCAGCGACCTACAGGGGGCGAGGACCGGGGAGCTGTTTTTT
TRBJ2-7	NA	TRBV6-1	NA	CASSDPQSEQYF	TGTGCCAGCAGTGACCCCCAATCCGAGCAGTACTTC
TRBJ1-1	few	TRBV5-6	NA	CASSSTARGTAFF	TGTGCCAGCAGCTCTACCGCCAGGGGAACGGCTTTCTTT
TRBJ2-5	few	TRBV21-1	NA	CASSLREYF	TGTGCCAGCAGCCTCAGGGAGTACTTC
TRBJ2-7	few	TRBV28	NA	CASSWWGEKGYEQYF	TGTGCCAGCAGTTGGTGGGGGGAAAAGGGATACGAGCAGTACTTC
TRBJ2-3	NA	TRBV20-1	TRBD2	CSARELAGDYADTQYF	TGCAGTGCTAGAGAGCTAGCGGGAGACTACGCAGATACGCAGTATTTT
TRBJ2-6	few	TRBV5-1	NA	CASSPGTPNVLTF	TGCGCCAGCAGCCCAGGGACACCCAACGTCCTGACTTTC
TRBJ2-7	few	TRBV25-1	NA	CASSGRTGTGTYEQYF	TGTGCCAGCAGTGGCAGAACCGGGACGGGCACCTACGAGCAGTACTTC
TRBJ2-7	NA	TRBV28	NA	CASSPTGQLYEQYF	TGTGCCAGCAGTCCGACAGGACAACTCTACGAGCAGTACTTC
TRBJ2-1	many	TRBV7-3	NA	CASSLRTTTINEQFF	TGTGCCAGCAGCTTACGGACAACGACTATCAATGAGCAGTTCTTC
TRBJ1-6	few	TRBV28	NA	CASSLHSNSPLHF	TGTGCCAGCAGTTTACACAGTAATTCACCCCTCCACTTT
TRBJ2-7	few	TRBV29-1	NA	CSAGRGGGGEQYF	TGCAGCGCCGGAAGGGGGGGCGGCGGCGAGCAGTACTTC
TRBJ1-2	few	TRBV12-3/TRBV12-4	TRBD1	CASRWTGGKTYGYTF	TGTGCCAGCAGGTGGACAGGAGGGAAAACCTATGGCTACACCTTC
TRBJ2-5	NA	TRBV7-3	TRBD2	CASSLTAGGLNEQYF	TGTGCCAGCAGCTTAACTGCGGGAGGGCTCAATGAGCAGTACTTC
TRBJ2-1	NA	TRBV29-1	NA	CSVGVGNNEQFF	TGCAGCGTGGGGGTGGGGAACAATGAGCAGTTCTTC
TRBJ2-5	NA	TRBV7-8	NA	CASIAGSGETQYF	TGTGCCAGCATAGCAGGGAGCGGTGAGACCCAGTACTTC
TRBJ2-1	few	TRBV20-1	TRBD2	CSARDGGRALYEQFF	TGCAGTGCTAGAGATGGCGGGAGGGCCTTGTATGAGCAGTTCTTC
TRBJ2-7	few	TRBV27	TRBD2	CASVSGRHEQYF	TGTGCCAGCGTTAGCGGGAGGCACGAGCAGTACTTC
TRBJ2-3	NA	TRBV10-3	NA	CAISGGHLRRPTDAQYF	TGTGCCATCAGTGGAGGCCACCTGCGCAGACCCACAGATGCGCAGTATTTT
TRBJ2-5	NA	TRBV28	NA	CASSPPTDQETQYF	TGTGCCAGCAGCCCTCCGACAGACCAAGAGACCCAGTACTTC
TRBJ2-7	NA	TRBV6-2/TRBV6-3	NA	CASGTLYEQYF	TGTGCCAGCGGCACGCTCTACGAGCAGTACTTC
TRBJ2-3	NA	TRBV7-2	TRBD2	CASSPSRGSPGLAVTDTQYF	TGTGCCAGCAGCCCGTCGCGGGGCAGCCCGGGACTAGCGGTCACAGATACGCAGTATTTT
TRBJ2-7	NA	TRBV7-9	TRBD2	CASSSLGGGSEEQYF	TGTGCCAGCAGCTCCCTGGGCGGGGGGTCTGAGGAGCAGTACTTC
TRBJ2-3	NA	TRBV7-3	NA	CASSLTGQPDTQYF	TGTGCCAGCAGCTTAACCGGACAGCCAGATACGCAGTATTTT